This TCR beta chain was sequenced in a study of blood T cell repertoires in COVID-19 (TCRdb year 2020). A note on the overall study: Samples from collaborators originated in the United States, Italy and Spain and spanned both the acute and convalescent phases of COVID-19. A freely available public database, intended as a resource for researchers studying the immune response to SARS-CoV-2, is where the repertoires were released. Deeply sampled blood TCRbeta repertoires from subjects exposed to, actively infected with, or recovered from COVID-19 were included in the dataset. Samples came from the ongoing ImmuneRACE study (first 160 participants) plus 1,254 subjects from 6 global collaborators. Sample metadata almost always included a de-identified subject ID, COVID-19 status, age in years and sex. The material from the prospective study consisted of cDNA or gDNA derived from T cells, B-cell-depleted T cells, or PBMCs. Where HLA class I and class II types were available, the types were taken from metadata supplied by the sample provider, not from assay-based typing.

Results the study describes overall, beyond this receptor: Clinical and demographic metadata were provided uncurated, with the amount varying by source and participant.

Each collaborating institution followed its own protocols to collect whole blood in K2EDTA tubes. Collaborator samples were shipped for TCRbeta analysis as frozen whole blood, isolated PBMCs, or DNA extracted from either sample type. TCRbeta CDR3 regions were amplified from genomic DNA using the immunoSEQ Assay, a bias-controlled multiplex PCR. As for the original processing: Within the assay, amplification of reference gene primers was used to estimate how many nucleated cells each sample contained. To quantify the absolute abundance of each unique TCRbeta CDR3 rearrangement, sequence reads were collapsed and filtered. Productive Simpson clonality was computed per sample as the square root of Simpson's diversity index over productive rearrangements. TCRdb mirrors the immuneACCESS table, restricted to in-frame sequences. Some clones are absent from its copies; in checked studies, under half trace to an unresolved V gene, and the reason for the others is unknown. V and J calls plus clone size are reproduced from that table; the DNA served to infer D and trimming. A total of approximately 230,000 clones appear in this sample, almost 90% of them only once. In total, the top ten clones hold approximately 1.4% of the sample.

With regard to this clone: The target of this receptor is not known. Per-nucleotide qualities are absent, and no much larger clonotype sits a single base away.

Including cysteine and phenylalanine, the CDR3 has 14 amino acids. Of the read, only the CDR3 DNA is kept; its 42 bases are in frame from base 1. V loses 7 bases of germline sequence and J loses 2 bases, and the interval between the two ends is 16 bases. The germline V gene specifies SQVTM as CDR1 and ANQGSEA as CDR2. Sequencing was done on a sample of peripheral blood. The rearrangement joined TRBV29-1 to TRBJ2-3; TRBD2 is perhaps the D gene, given 6 matching bases. This sequence was found in a man at least 80 years old with acute or convalescent COVID-19. The CDR3 in this case is CSAHHGGDTDTQYF. The nucleotides are TGCAGCGCTCACCACGGGGGAGACACAGATACGCAGTATTTT.